A selection of T cell receptor beta chains follows, all from one sample in a study of cytomegalovirus exposure and HLA in healthy donors. TCRdb keeps only in-frame clones here, not all; method: immunoSEQ multiplex PCR. In the table there are 150,000 to 200,000 clones, about 80% of which are singletons. Sequenced input: PBMCs. The origin of the receptors is a woman aged 25 to 39 in good health and CMV-seronegative. CDR3s include the opening cysteine and the closing phenylalanine or tryptophan. The D gene is left open where the match is weak. The size entry is marked missing in some rows and otherwise reads once, few, many or a size class.

.	TRBJ1-2	TRBV6-1	TRBD1	CASSTGQGVDGYTF	TGTGCCAGCAGTACAGGACAGGGGGTCGATGGCTACACCTTC
.	TRBJ2-3	TRBV9	TRBD1	CASSVRGLSTDTQYF	TGTGCCAGCAGCGTAAGGGGGCTCAGCACAGATACGCAGTATTTT
.	TRBJ1-5	TRBV4-3	.	CASSQDSPTSPTESNQPQHF	TGCGCCAGCAGCCAAGATAGTCCGACGTCCCCCACGGAGAGCAATCAGCCCCAGCATTTT
few	TRBJ1-6	TRBV10-3	TRBD1	CAISDGQGAISPLHF	TGTGCCATCAGTGACGGGCAGGGGGCTATTTCACCCCTCCACTTT
once	TRBJ2-7	TRBV11-1	.	CASSLAGGPYEQYF	TGTGCCAGCAGCTTGGCCGGAGGGCCCTACGAGCAGTACTTC
.	TRBJ2-7	TRBV7-9	.	CASSAGDQGFYEQYF	TGTGCCAGCAGCGCAGGGGACCAAGGGTTCTACGAGCAGTACTTC
few	TRBJ1-5	TRBV6-5	.	CASSYGGTNQPQHF	TGTGCCAGCAGTTACGGAGGGACCAATCAGCCCCAGCATTTT
.	TRBJ1-2	TRBV18	.	CASSPAGRSNYGYTF	TGTGCCAGCTCACCAGCGGGGCGTTCTAACTATGGCTACACCTTC
.	TRBJ1-2	TRBV6-5	TRBD1	CASLTGDGYTF	TGTGCCAGCCTGACAGGGGATGGCTACACCTTC
.	TRBJ1-3	TRBV7-6	.	CASSLSRGESGNTIYF	TGTGCCAGCAGCTTATCCAGGGGAGAATCTGGAAACACCATATATTTT
.	TRBJ1-2	TRBV7-9	.	CASTQNGVGGYTF	TGTGCCAGCACCCAAAACGGGGTTGGGGGCTACACCTTC
.	TRBJ1-4	TRBV15	.	CATSRVDRGNEKLFF	TGTGCCACCAGCAGAGTGGATCGGGGGAATGAAAAACTGTTTTTT
.	TRBJ2-7	TRBV21-1	.	CASSPAVSFRDRLYEQYF	TGTGCCAGCAGCCCAGCGGTATCGTTCCGGGACAGACTATACGAGCAGTACTTC
once	TRBJ2-5	TRBV12-5	TRBD1	CASGLVLWTGGKETQYF	TGTGCTAGTGGTTTGGTACTTTGGACAGGGGGAAAAGAGACCCAGTACTTC
.	TRBJ1-2	TRBV18	TRBD1	CASSLVLDRAWGYTF	TGTGCCAGCTCACTTGTACTAGACAGGGCATGGGGCTACACCTTC
.	TRBJ1-2	TRBV5-4	.	CASSLTGTSVWYGYTF	TGTGCCAGCAGCTTAACCGGGACATCGGTATGGTATGGCTACACCTTC
.	TRBJ1-1	TRBV5-1	.	CASTDSRGGTEAFF	TGCGCCAGCACTGATTCGCGGGGTGGTACTGAAGCTTTCTTT
.	TRBJ1-6	TRBV6-5	.	CASSYGQGNSPLHF	TGTGCCAGCAGTTACGGGCAGGGTAATTCACCCCTCCACTTT
.	TRBJ1-5	TRBV6-1	TRBD1	CASSDRVNQPQHF	TGTGCCAGCAGCGACAGGGTAAATCAGCCCCAGCATTTT
.	TRBJ2-7	TRBV5-6	.	CASSRPPGYEQYF	TGTGCCAGCAGCCGCCCGCCCGGGTACGAGCAGTACTTC
.	TRBJ1-2	TRBV7-3	TRBD1	CASSSTGDSYGYTF	TGTGCCAGCAGCTCCACAGGGGACAGCTATGGCTACACCTTC
.	TRBJ2-1	TRBV6-5	.	CASSQGTDEQFF	TGTGCCAGCAGTCAGGGTACTGATGAGCAGTTCTTC
.	TRBJ1-5	TRBV19	TRBD1	CASSIEPGGYGQPQHF	TGTGCCAGTAGTATAGAGCCAGGGGGGTACGGTCAGCCCCAGCATTTT
once	TRBJ2-1	TRBV30	.	CAWSHRLEGEQFF	TGTGCCTGGAGTCATCGCCTCGAGGGCGAGCAGTTCTTC
.	TRBJ2-1	TRBV5-4	.	CASIQANEQFF	TGTGCCAGCATCCAGGCCAATGAGCAGTTCTTC
.	TRBJ2-5	TRBV4-1	.	CASSQQQGQETQYF	TGCGCCAGCAGCCAACAGCAGGGACAAGAGACCCAGTACTTC
few	TRBJ2-3	TRBV6-5	TRBD1	CASSPGTAADTQYF	TGTGCCAGCAGTCCCGGGACAGCCGCAGATACGCAGTATTTT
.	TRBJ1-1	TRBV6-5	.	CASSYSEYTEAFF	TGTGCCAGCAGTTACTCGGAGTACACTGAAGCTTTCTTT
.	TRBJ2-7	TRBV7-8	.	CASSRSTIYEQYF	TGTGCCAGCAGCAGGTCGACAATCTACGAGCAGTACTTC
.	TRBJ1-4	TRBV30	.	CAWKIRRATNEKLFF	TGTGCCTGGAAAATTCGGAGGGCAACTAATGAAAAACTGTTTTTT
.	TRBJ2-5	TRBV7-8	.	CASSLFQETQYF	TGTGCCAGCAGCTTATTTCAGGAGACCCAGTACTTC
.	TRBJ1-3	TRBV7-6	.	CASSLSVTGNTIYF	TGTGCCAGCAGCTTATCAGTTACTGGAAACACCATATATTTT
.	TRBJ2-7	TRBV11-2	.	CASASPKSGNEQYF	TGTGCCAGCGCTTCTCCTAAGTCGGGGAACGAGCAGTACTTC
few	TRBJ2-2	TRBV5-1	.	CASSLQDTGELFF	TGCGCCAGCAGCTTGCAGGACACCGGGGAGCTGTTTTTT
.	TRBJ1-2	TRBV30	TRBD1	CAWSVPGTGRSFGYTF	TGTGCCTGGAGTGTACCTGGGACAGGGAGGTCGTTTGGCTACACCTTC
.	TRBJ2-3	TRBV5-6	TRBD2	CASSLAGGLATDTQYF	TGTGCCAGCAGCTTGGCGGGGGGACTAGCTACAGATACGCAGTATTTT
once	TRBJ1-1	TRBV20-1	.	CSANKYTEAFF	TGCAGTGCGAACAAGTACACTGAAGCTTTCTTT
once	TRBJ1-5	TRBV4-1	.	CASSQSPQGNNQPQHF	TGCGCCAGCAGCCAAAGTCCACAGGGAAACAATCAGCCCCAGCATTTT
.	TRBJ1-6	TRBV7-2	.	CASSLMGGGDSPLHF	TGTGCCAGCAGCTTAATGGGGGGAGGAGATTCACCCCTCCACTTT
.	TRBJ1-2	TRBV18	TRBD1	CASSPPVTGGGFYTF	TGTGCCAGCTCACCACCCGTAACAGGGGGTGGATTCTACACCTTC
.	TRBJ1-6	TRBV30	TRBD1	CAWNRQGIDNSPLHF	TGTGCCTGGAACCGACAGGGGATTGATAATTCACCCCTCCACTTT
.	TRBJ2-2	TRBV18	.	CASSPPAHTGELFF	TGTGCCAGCTCACCACCGGCCCACACCGGGGAGCTGTTTTTT
.	TRBJ2-3	TRBV5-1	TRBD1	CASAGTGGTDTQYF	TGCGCCAGCGCCGGGACAGGGGGCACAGATACGCAGTATTTT
.	TRBJ1-1	TRBV4-1	.	CASSQGGRRYAEAFF	TGCGCCAGCAGCCAAGGAGGAAGGAGATACGCTGAAGCTTTCTTT
.	TRBJ1-6	TRBV2	.	CASEPGSSPLHF	TGTGCCAGCGAGCCAGGAAGTTCACCCCTCCACTTT
.	TRBJ1-1	TRBV30	.	CAWNPGTENTEAFF	TGTGCCTGGAATCCCGGGACTGAGAACACTGAAGCTTTCTTT
.	TRBJ1-2	TRBV7-2	TRBD1	CASSTPTGDYGYTF	TGTGCCAGCAGCACCCCGACAGGGGACTATGGCTACACCTTC
.	TRBJ1-5	TRBV7-9	.	CASSLGGRNQPQHF	TGTGCCAGCAGCTTGGGCGGGAGGAATCAGCCCCAGCATTTT
.	TRBJ1-6	TRBV6-1	.	CASKIRGDYNSPLHF	TGTGCCAGCAAGATACGCGGGGACTATAATTCACCCCTCCACTTT
few	TRBJ1-5	TRBV6-4	TRBD1	CASSPGQGHF	TGTGCCAGCAGTCCGGGACAGGGACATTTT
.	TRBJ1-4	TRBV6-1	.	CASSERGTTNEKLFF	TGTGCCAGCAGTGAACGGGGTACAACTAATGAAAAACTGTTTTTT
few	TRBJ1-1	TRBV6-4	.	CASSEGVGTEAFF	TGTGCCAGCAGTGAGGGAGTTGGAACTGAAGCTTTCTTT
.	TRBJ2-1	TRBV7-9	.	CASSRILLDEQFF	TGTGCCAGCAGCCGCATACTACTAGATGAGCAGTTCTTC